These 18 T cell receptor beta chains came from one sample sequenced in a study of T cells in Graves' hyperthyroidism and ophthalmopathy. From RNA transcripts, TCR beta CDR3 regions were amplified. The study used the HTBI primer set for a first-round RT-PCR of the TCR CDR3. TCRdb reprocessed the multiplex PCR reads via MiXCR and lists one record per CDR3 protein. This sample has around 520,000 distinct CDR3 sequences, with approximately 15% found just once. Sequencing was carried out using blood. All receptors derive from a woman under 30 with Graves' hyperthyroidism.

This clonotype was counted a few times. The chain links TRBV19 to TRBJ2-7; TRBD1 matches at 8 bases. With 5 bases clipped from V and 6 bases from J, the junction kept 9 bases outside the gene matches. CDR3 length: 14 residues. The V gene's germline CDR1 is LNHDA and CDR2 SQIVND (reference sequence). The CDR3 DNA is TGTGCCAGTAGTCCCGGGACAGGTTATGCCGAGCAGTACTTC. It translates to CASSPGTGYAEQYF.

This clonotype was seen repeatedly, ten times or more. The chain combines TRBV2 with TRBJ2-1; 7 positions match TRBD2. After removal of 6 bases from V and 8 bases from J, the junction contained 7 bases not matched to a gene. The V gene's germline CDR1 is SNHLY and CDR2 FYNNEI. This CDR3 is built from 13 residues. DNA for the CDR3: TGTGCCAGCAGATTTGCGCGGGAGCATGAGCAGTTCTTC. This gives the protein CASRFAREHEQFF. Full variable domain (remainder filled in from reference TRBV2 and TRBJ2-1): EPEVTQTPSHQVTQMGQEVILRCVPISNHLYFYWYRQILGQKVEFLVSFYNNEISEKSEIFDDQFSVERPDGSNFTLKIRSTKLEDSAMYFCASRFAREHEQFFGPGTRLTVL.

The chain carries TRBV5-1 and TRBJ2-7; 12 nucleotides align to TRBD2. The CDR3 has 16 amino acids. V lost 0 bases to trimming and J lost 3 bases; unmatched junction nucleotides: 4. Germline CDR1 and CDR2: SGHRS and YFSETQ. CDR3 DNA: TGCGCCAGCAGCTTGGGAAAGGGACTAGCGGGCTACGAGCAGTACTTC. Translating gives CASSLGKGLAGYEQYF.

This clonotype has at least ten counts. The chain combines TRBV24-1 with TRBJ2-1, with D unresolved. V shed 4 bases and J shed 6 bases, with 12 bases lying between them. Germline V CDR1 and CDR2: KGHDR, SFDVKD. The CDR3 has 14 amino acids. Here the CDR3 reads CATSDHDRGNEQFF. The DNA for the CDR3 is TGTGCCACCAGTGACCACGATAGAGGCAATGAGCAGTTCTTC.

This clonotype appeared many times. The V gene is TRBV24-1, the J gene TRBJ2-2; 12 bases align to TRBD1. The germline V gene has CDR1 KGHDR and CDR2 SFDVKD. The CDR3 sequence is 18 residues long. With V trimmed by 7 bases and J by 7 bases, 15 bases remained unmatched. Here the CDR3 reads CATSWTGTGGFVGGELFF. In DNA, the CDR3 is TGTGCCACCAGCTGGACCGGGACAGGGGGCTTCGTTGGCGGGGAGCTGTTTTTT.

This clonotype was observed a handful of times. The chain joins TRBV4-1 to TRBJ1-1, with D tentatively TRBD1 (6 bases). Deletions cut 1 base from V and 4 bases from J, with 13 bases between. The CDR3 spans 15 residues. The germline V gene encodes CDR1 MGHRA and CDR2 YSYEKL. This CDR3 reads CASSQVGQGSTEAFF. The CDR3 coding sequence is TGCGCCAGCAGCCAAGTAGGCCAGGGGAGCACTGAAGCTTTCTTT.

This clonotype was counted a few times. The chain carries TRBV5-5 and TRBJ2-3; D uncertain. Germline CDR1 and CDR2: SGHKS and YYEKEE (reference sequence). V was shortened by 4 bases and J by 2 bases, with 8 bases between the two germline ends. CDR3 size: 13 residues. In DNA form, the CDR3 reads TGTGCCAGCAGCCCCGTCACCACAGATACGCAGTATTTT. Amino acids: CASSPVTTDTQYF. Full variable domain (missing parts from reference TRBV5-5 and TRBJ2-3): DAGVTQSPTHLIKTRGQQVTLRCSPISGHKSVSWYQQVLGQGPQFIFQYYEKEERGRGNFPDRFSARQFPNYSSELNVNALLLGDSALYLCASSPVTTDTQYFGPGTRLTVL.

In its sample, this clonotype was seen many times. The chain joins TRBV18 to TRBJ1-1; D gene unclear. This CDR3 region has 13 residues. CDR1 is KGHSH, CDR2 LQKENI, per germline. V lost 1 base, J lost 3 bases, and 6 bases lay in between. CDR3 DNA sequence: TGTGCCAGCTCACCACAGGGCCACACTGAAGCTTTCTTT. Translation gives CASSPQGHTEAFF. Together with reference TRBV18 and TRBJ1-1, the CDR3 gives the full variable domain: NAGVMQNPRHLVRRRGQEARLRCSPMKGHSHVYWYRQLPEEGLKFMVYLQKENIIDESGMPKERFSAEFPKEGPSILRIQQVVRGDSAAYFCASSPQGHTEAFFGQGTRLTVV.

In this sample, this clonotype turned up a few times. The chain combines TRBV29-1 with TRBJ1-2, with TRBD1 matching over 7 bases. CDR1 is SQVTM and CDR2 is ANQGSEA in the germline V gene. After removal of 6 bases from V and 6 bases from J, the junction contained 13 bases not matched to a gene. The CDR3 is made up of 14 amino acids. This CDR3 reads CSVEKTGRVHGYTF. In nucleotides, the CDR3 is TGCAGCGTCGAAAAGACAGGGCGGGTTCATGGCTACACCTTC.

The genes are TRBV24-1 and TRBJ2-2; a possible D gene is TRBD2 (6 bases). V was shortened by 8 bases and J by 4 bases, with 16 bases between the two germline ends. The CDR3 has 15 amino acids. CDR1 and CDR2 from the germline V gene are KGHDR and SFDVKD. This CDR3 is CATMGSGAGTGELFF. The CDR3 DNA follows: TGTGCCACCATGGGGTCGGGAGCGGGCACCGGGGAGCTGTTTTTT.

In this sample, this clonotype turned up many times. The J gene is TRBJ2-3, the V gene TRBV12-3 or TRBV12-4, with 8 bases fitting TRBD2. The ends lost 7 bases at V and 6 bases at J; junction bases unmatched: 12. CDR3 length equals 15 residues. The CDR3 bases are TGTGCCAGCACCCCCCCCCAAGCGGGAGTGGATACGCAGTATTTT. Residues: CASTPPQAGVDTQYF.

This chain connects TRBV5-4 to TRBJ2-3; no clear D. The V end lost 4 bases, the J end lost 4 bases, and 10 bases lay between the germline ends. Per germline, CDR1 SGHNT and CDR2 YYREEE (reference sequence). The CDR3 covers 13 residues. The CDR3 loop is CASSPPRADTQYF. As DNA, the CDR3 is TGTGCCAGCAGCCCCCCGAGAGCAGATACGCAGTATTTT.

The table lists this clonotype with a few counts. The chain uses TRBV29-1 and TRBJ1-1; 7 bases line up with TRBD1. Germline V gives CDR1 SQVTM, CDR2 ANQGSEA. The CDR3 loop spans 14 amino acids. V lost 4 bases to trimming and J lost 1 base; unmatched junction nucleotides: 6. CDR3 bases: TGCAGCGTTGCCCCTCAGGGGGGGAACACTGAAGCTTTCTTT. The encoded protein is CSVAPQGGNTEAFF.

V usage is TRBV24-1 and J usage is TRBJ2-1, with 11 bases identical to TRBD1. CDR1 is KGHDR, CDR2 SFDVKD, per germline. This CDR3 has 15 amino acids. The V gene end was trimmed by 2 bases and the J gene end by 10 bases; junction bases not matched to a gene: 6. Here the CDR3 DNA reads TGTGCCACCAGTGATTATCGGACAGGGGGCGAAGAGCAGTTCTTC. This sequence encodes CATSDYRTGGEEQFF.

The sample holds a few counts of this clonotype. The rearrangement links TRBV3-1 to TRBJ2-1, with D hard to call. CDR1 LGHDT and CDR2 YNNKEL come from the germline V gene (reference sequence). Deletions cut 8 bases from V and 2 bases from J, with 13 bases between. The CDR3 length is 14 residues. This CDR3 reads CASSARVTYNEQFF. For the CDR3, the DNA is TGTGCCAGCTCAGCACGGGTGACCTACAATGAGCAGTTCTTC.

A few counts support this clonotype. J is TRBJ2-4 and V is TRBV4-1; tentatively, D is TRBD1 or TRBD2 (7 bases each). The V end lost 0 bases, the J end lost 13 bases, and 25 bases lay between the germline ends. The CDR3 consists of 17 residues. Germline V gene sequence: CDR1 MGHRA, CDR2 YSYEKL. The CDR3, as DNA: TGCGCCAGCAGCCAAGATGTCGGGCAGGGGCCAGGGGGGGGACAGTACTTC. It yields the protein CASSQDVGQGPGGGQYF.

This chain joins TRBV7-9 and TRBJ2-1; tentative D call: TRBD1 (6 bases). Germline V gives CDR1 SEHNR, CDR2 FQNEAQ (reference sequence). This CDR3 has 13 amino acids. The ends were cut back, 2 bases at V and 8 bases at J, with 10 bases in the middle. In nucleotides, the CDR3 is TGTGCCAGCAGCTTAAACAGGGTGGATGAGCAGTTCTTC. It translates to CASSLNRVDEQFF.

This clonotype was counted ten times or more. The chain joins TRBV2 to TRBJ1-2; no firm D call. From germline, CDR1 is SNHLY and CDR2 FYNNEI. Trimming took off 7 bases at V and 2 bases at J, with 11 bases between the two ends. This CDR3 comprises 13 residues. The CDR3 protein is CASIRRFNYGYTF. Written as DNA, the CDR3 is TGTGCCAGCATCCGACGGTTCAACTATGGCTACACCTTC.